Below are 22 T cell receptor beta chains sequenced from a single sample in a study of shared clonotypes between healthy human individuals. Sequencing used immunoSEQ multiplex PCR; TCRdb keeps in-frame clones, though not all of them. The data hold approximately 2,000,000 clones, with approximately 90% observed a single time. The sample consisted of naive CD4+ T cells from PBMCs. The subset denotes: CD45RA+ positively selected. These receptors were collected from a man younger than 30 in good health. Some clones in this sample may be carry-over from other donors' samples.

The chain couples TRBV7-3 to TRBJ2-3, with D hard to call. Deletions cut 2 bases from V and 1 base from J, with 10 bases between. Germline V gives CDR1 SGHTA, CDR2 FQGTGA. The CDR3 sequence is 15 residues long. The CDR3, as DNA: TGTGCCAGCAGCTTATTGCCGGACGGCACAGATACGCAGTATTTT. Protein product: CASSLLPDGTDTQYF.

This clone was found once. CDR3 region: CASSRNRGRGRGETEAFF. The CDR3 DNA follows: TGTGCCAGTAGTCGTAACCGAGGGAGGGGCCGGGGGGAAACTGAAGCTTTCTTT. The chain carries TRBV19 and TRBJ1-1; perhaps TRBD1 as D (5 bases). Germline V gene sequence: CDR1 LNHDA, CDR2 SQIVND (reference sequence). The CDR3 extends over 18 amino acids. Trimming removed 5 bases at V and 5 bases at J, with 27 bases between.

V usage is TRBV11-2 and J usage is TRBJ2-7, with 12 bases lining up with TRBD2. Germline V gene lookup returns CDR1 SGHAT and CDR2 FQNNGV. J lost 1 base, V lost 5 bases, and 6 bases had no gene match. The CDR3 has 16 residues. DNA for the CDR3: TGTGCCAGCAGCCGAGACCTAGCGGGAGGGTCCTACGAGCAGTACTTC. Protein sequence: CASSRDLAGGSYEQYF.

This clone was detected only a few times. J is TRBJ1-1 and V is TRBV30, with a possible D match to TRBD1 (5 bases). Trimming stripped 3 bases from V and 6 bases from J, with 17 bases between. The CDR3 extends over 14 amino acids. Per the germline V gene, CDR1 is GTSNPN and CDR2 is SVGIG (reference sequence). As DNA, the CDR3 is TGTGCCTGGAGGGGCATGGTCGGGGCTGCTGAAGCTTTCTTT. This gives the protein CAWRGMVGAAEAFF.

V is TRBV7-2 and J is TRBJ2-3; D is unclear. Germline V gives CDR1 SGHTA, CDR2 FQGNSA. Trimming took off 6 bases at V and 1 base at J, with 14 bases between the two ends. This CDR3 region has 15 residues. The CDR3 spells CASSRDLRGTDTQYF. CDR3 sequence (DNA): TGTGCCAGCAGTAGAGATTTAAGGGGCACAGATACGCAGTATTTT.

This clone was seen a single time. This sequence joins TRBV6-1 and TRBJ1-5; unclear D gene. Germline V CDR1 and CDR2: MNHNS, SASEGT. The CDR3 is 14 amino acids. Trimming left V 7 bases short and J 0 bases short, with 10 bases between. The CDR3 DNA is TGTGCCAGCAACCACCGGAATAGCAATCAGCCCCAGCATTTT. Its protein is CASNHRNSNQPQHF.

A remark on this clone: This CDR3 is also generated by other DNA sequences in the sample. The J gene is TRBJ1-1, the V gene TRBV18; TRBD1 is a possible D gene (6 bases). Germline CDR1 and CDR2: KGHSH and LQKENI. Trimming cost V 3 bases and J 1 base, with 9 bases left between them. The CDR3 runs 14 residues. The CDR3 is CASSPRGGNTEAFF. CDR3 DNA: TGTGCCAGCTCACCTAGGGGGGGGAACACTGAAGCTTTCTTT.

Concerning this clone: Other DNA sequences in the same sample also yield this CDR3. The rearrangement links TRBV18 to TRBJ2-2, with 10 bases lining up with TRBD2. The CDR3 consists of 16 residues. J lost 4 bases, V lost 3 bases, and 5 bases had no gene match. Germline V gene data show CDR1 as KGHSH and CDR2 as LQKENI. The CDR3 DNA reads TGTGCCAGCTCACCCGGGCTAGCGGGAGCCACCGGGGAGCTGTTTTTT. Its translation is CASSPGLAGATGELFF.

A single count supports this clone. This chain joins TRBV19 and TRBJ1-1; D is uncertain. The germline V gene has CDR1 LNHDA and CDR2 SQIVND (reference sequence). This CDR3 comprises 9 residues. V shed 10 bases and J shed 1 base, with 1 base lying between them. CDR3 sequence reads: CAKNTEAFF. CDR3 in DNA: TGTGCCAAGAACACTGAAGCTTTCTTT.

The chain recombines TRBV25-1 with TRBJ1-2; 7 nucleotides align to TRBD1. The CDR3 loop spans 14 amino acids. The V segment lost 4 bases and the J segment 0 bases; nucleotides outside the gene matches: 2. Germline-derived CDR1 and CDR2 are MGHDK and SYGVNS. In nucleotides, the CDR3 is TGTGCCAGCAGTGTTACAGGGGCTAACTATGGCTACACCTTC. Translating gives CASSVTGANYGYTF.

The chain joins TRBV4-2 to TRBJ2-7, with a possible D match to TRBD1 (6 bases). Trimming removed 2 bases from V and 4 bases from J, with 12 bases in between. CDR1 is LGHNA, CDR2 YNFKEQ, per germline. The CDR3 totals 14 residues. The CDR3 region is CASSQKGDKYEQYF. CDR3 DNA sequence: TGTGCCAGCAGCCAAAAGGGGGACAAGTACGAGCAGTACTTC.

CDR3 sequence (DNA): TGTGCCAGCAGCGTAGCCCCCTCCTACGAGCAGTACTTC. This gives the protein CASSVAPSYEQYF. This sequence joins TRBV9 and TRBJ2-7; D not resolved. The CDR3 loop spans 13 amino acids. Per germline, CDR1 SGDLS and CDR2 YYNGEE. Trimming removed 0 bases at V and 0 bases at J, with 4 bases between.

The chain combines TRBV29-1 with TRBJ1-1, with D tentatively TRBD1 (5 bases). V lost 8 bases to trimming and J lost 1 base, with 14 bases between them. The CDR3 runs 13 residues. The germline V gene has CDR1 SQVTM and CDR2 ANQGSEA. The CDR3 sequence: CSPAGLANTEAFF. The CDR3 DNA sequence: TGCAGCCCCGCAGGGTTGGCGAACACTGAAGCTTTCTTT.

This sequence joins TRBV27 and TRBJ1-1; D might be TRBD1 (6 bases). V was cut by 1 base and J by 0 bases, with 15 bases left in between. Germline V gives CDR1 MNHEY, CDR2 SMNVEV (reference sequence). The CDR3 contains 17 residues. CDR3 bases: TGTGCCAGCAGTTTATTTCCAGGGAGGGGGGTGAACACTGAAGCTTTCTTT. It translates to CASSLFPGRGVNTEAFF.

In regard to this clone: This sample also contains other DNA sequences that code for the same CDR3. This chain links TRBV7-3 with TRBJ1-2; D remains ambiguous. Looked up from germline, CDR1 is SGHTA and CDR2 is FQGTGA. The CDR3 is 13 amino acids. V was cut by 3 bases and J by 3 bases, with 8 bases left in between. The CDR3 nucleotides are TGTGCCAGCAGCTTGGGCGGTTACTATGGCTACACCTTC. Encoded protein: CASSLGGYYGYTF.

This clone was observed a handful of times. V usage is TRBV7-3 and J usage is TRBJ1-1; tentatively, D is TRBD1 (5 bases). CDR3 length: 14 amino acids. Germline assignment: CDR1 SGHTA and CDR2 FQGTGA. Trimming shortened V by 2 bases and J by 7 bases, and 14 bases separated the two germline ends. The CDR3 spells CASSLAGGGGEAFF. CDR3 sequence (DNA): TGTGCCAGCAGCTTAGCGGGTGGGGGAGGTGAAGCTTTCTTT. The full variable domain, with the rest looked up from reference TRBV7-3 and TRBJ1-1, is GAGVSQTPSNKVTEKGKYVELRCDPISGHTALYWYRQSLGQGPEFLIYFQGTGAADDSGLPNDRFFAVRPEGSVSTLKIQRTERGDSAVYLCASSLAGGGGEAFFGQGTRLTVV.

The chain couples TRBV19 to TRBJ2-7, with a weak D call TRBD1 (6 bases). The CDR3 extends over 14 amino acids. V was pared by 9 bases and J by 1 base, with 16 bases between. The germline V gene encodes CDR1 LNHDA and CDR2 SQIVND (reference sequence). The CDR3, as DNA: TGTGCCAGCCGGACAGAGAGGAATTCCTACGAGCAGTACTTC. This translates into CASRTERNSYEQYF.

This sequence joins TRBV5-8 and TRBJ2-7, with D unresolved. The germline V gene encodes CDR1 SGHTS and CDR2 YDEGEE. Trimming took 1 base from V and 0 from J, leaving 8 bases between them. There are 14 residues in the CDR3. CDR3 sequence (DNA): TGTGCCAGCAGCTTGCAGAGATACTCCTACGAGCAGTACTTC. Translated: CASSLQRYSYEQYF.

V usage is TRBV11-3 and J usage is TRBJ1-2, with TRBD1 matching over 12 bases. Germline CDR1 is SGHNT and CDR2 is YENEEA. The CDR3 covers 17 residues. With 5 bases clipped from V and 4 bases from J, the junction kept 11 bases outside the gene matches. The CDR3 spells CASSRRDRGLLGYGYTF. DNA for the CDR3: TGTGCCAGCAGCCGCCGGGACAGGGGGCTCTTGGGCTATGGCTACACCTTC.

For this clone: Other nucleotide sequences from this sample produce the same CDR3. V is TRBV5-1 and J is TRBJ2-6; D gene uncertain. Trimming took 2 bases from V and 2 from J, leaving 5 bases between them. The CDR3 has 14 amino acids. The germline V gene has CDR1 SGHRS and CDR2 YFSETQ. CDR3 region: CASSFNPGANVLTF. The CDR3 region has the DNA TGCGCCAGCAGCTTCAACCCTGGGGCCAACGTCCTGACTTTC.

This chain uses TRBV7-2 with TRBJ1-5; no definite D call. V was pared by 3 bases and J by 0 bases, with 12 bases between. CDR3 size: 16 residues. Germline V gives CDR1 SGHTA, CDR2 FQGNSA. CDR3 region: CASSLSGYGSNQPQHF. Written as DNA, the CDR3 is TGTGCCAGCAGCTTGAGTGGTTATGGTAGCAATCAGCCCCAGCATTTT.

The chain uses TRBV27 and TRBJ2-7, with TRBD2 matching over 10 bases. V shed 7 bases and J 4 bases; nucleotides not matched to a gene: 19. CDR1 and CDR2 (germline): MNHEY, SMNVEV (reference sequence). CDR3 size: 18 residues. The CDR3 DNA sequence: TGTGCCAGCATCTGGACAGGACTAGCGGAAGAGCTCCTTTACGAGCAGTACTTC. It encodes CASIWTGLAEELLYEQYF.